The next 13 T cell receptor beta chains were all read from a single sample in a study of blood T cell repertoires in COVID-19. The protocol was immunoSEQ multiplex PCR, while the TCRdb copy is restricted to in-frame clones and leaves out a portion. The sample yields about 190,000 clones, 70% to 85% seen once. The sequencing sample was made of peripheral blood. The receptor set was obtained from a middle-aged man who had recovered from COVID-19.

The chain is built from TRBV28 and TRBJ2-5; D perhaps matches TRBD2 (5 bases). CDR3 length: 16 residues. The V gene lost 8 bases and the J gene lost 0 bases, with 19 bases spanning the gap. Looked up from germline, CDR1 is MDHEN and CDR2 is SYDVKM. CDR3 bases: TGTGCCAGCTGTACGGGGTCGGAAGTTTACCAAGAGACCCAGTACTTC. It translates to CASCTGSEVYQETQYF.

The chain is built from TRBV28 and TRBJ1-5; 8 bases map to TRBD1. CDR3 length equals 13 residues. V lost 7 bases, J lost 7 bases, and 6 bases stayed unmatched. The germline CDR1 and CDR2 sequences are MDHEN and SYDVKM. The CDR3 loop is CASKLQGDQPQHF. CDR3 coding DNA: TGTGCCAGCAAACTACAGGGGGACCAGCCCCAGCATTTT.

The chain employs TRBV5-1 and TRBJ2-7; TRBD1 aligns across 9 bases. Germline trimming cut 4 bases from V and 5 bases from J; bases unmatched to any gene: 7. CDR1 and CDR2 from the germline V gene are SGHRS and YFSETQ. The CDR3 has 14 residues. The DNA of the CDR3 is TGCGCCAGCAGCACGGGACAGGGCACTGACGAGCAGTACTTC. Protein: CASSTGQGTDEQYF.

The chain employs TRBV5-1 and TRBJ2-2, with 7 bases that match TRBD2. Germline-derived CDR1 and CDR2 are SGHRS and YFSETQ. J gave up 0 bases and V 0 bases, and 5 bases lay outside the gene matches. The CDR3 length is 17 residues. The CDR3 sequence: CASSLAGTNSNTGELFF. The DNA of the CDR3 is TGCGCCAGCAGCTTGGCCGGGACTAACTCGAACACCGGGGAGCTGTTTTTT.

Turning to this clone: Germline and junction disagree at one end, which may indicate a read error. V usage is TRBV20-1 and J usage is TRBJ2-7; D may be TRBD1 (7 bases). This CDR3 has 10 amino acids. Germline lookup yields CDR1 DFQATT and CDR2 SNEGSKA (reference sequence). The CDR3 loop reads CSPQNRGGEF. Written as DNA, the CDR3 is TGCAGTCCTCAGAACAGGGGAGGCGAGTTC.

The chain recombines TRBV5-4 with TRBJ1-6; weak D call: TRBD1 (5 bases). This CDR3 comprises 14 residues. Germline V gene data show CDR1 as SGHNT and CDR2 as YYREEE (reference sequence). V gave up 2 bases and J gave up 7 bases, with 10 bases separating them. CDR3 sequence (DNA): TGTGCCAGCAGCTTCCCAGGGCTGAATTCACCCCTCCACTTT. Its protein is CASSFPGLNSPLHF.

The gene calls are TRBV7-9 and TRBJ2-7, with D possibly being TRBD1 (5 bases). Deletions cut 4 bases from V and 5 bases from J, with 18 bases between. The CDR3 loop spans 15 amino acids. In germline, CDR1 is SEHNR, CDR2 FQNEAQ (reference sequence). The CDR3 region is CASSSLGHRSDEQYF. CDR3 nucleotide sequence: TGTGCCAGCAGCTCCCTAGGACACCGCTCGGACGAGCAGTACTTC.

The chain uses TRBV7-9 and TRBJ1-4; tentative D call: TRBD1 (5 bases). Germline CDR1 reads SEHNR; CDR2 reads FQNEAQ (reference sequence). V was clipped by 0 bases and J by 5 bases, with 16 bases between them. The CDR3 consists of 17 residues. CDR3 sequence: CASSLAYVRQGNEKLFF. Here the CDR3 DNA reads TGTGCCAGCAGCTTAGCGTACGTACGGCAGGGCAATGAAAAACTGTTTTTT.

The chain joins TRBV18 to TRBJ2-7, with 14 positions matching TRBD2. Germline CDR1 reads KGHSH; CDR2 reads LQKENI. Trimming at V came to 3 bases and at J to 3 bases, leaving 10 bases not matched to a gene. The CDR3 length is 18 residues. In DNA form, the CDR3 reads TGTGCCAGCTCACCGGGACTAGCGGGAGACGGTCGTTTCTACGAGCAGTACTTC. Amino acids: CASSPGLAGDGRFYEQYF.

This clone was counted a few times. The chain employs TRBV3-1 (or the pseudogene TRBV3-2) and TRBJ2-2; 8 bases map to TRBD2. The CDR3 totals 14 residues. In germline, CDR1 is LGHDT, CDR2 YNNKEL (reference sequence). V shed 1 base and J 6 bases; nucleotides not matched to a gene: 1. CDR3 region: CASSQAGGPGELFF. In DNA form, the CDR3 reads TGTGCCAGCAGCCAAGCGGGAGGGCCCGGGGAGCTGTTTTTT.

This chain joins TRBV2 and TRBJ1-6, with D uncertain. V gave up 8 bases and J gave up 10 bases, with 24 bases separating them. From germline, CDR1 is SNHLY and CDR2 FYNNEI. The CDR3 consists of 16 residues. CDR3 amino acids: CASDPGPPQTGSPLHF. CDR3 sequence (DNA): TGTGCCAGCGATCCCGGTCCGCCCCAGACTGGGTCACCCCTCCACTTT.

The chain links TRBV29-1 to TRBJ1-2; TRBD1 matches at 10 bases. V trimming: 7 bases; J trimming: 3 bases; junction bases outside the gene matches: 5. This CDR3 has 13 residues. Germline-derived CDR1 and CDR2 are SQVTM and ANQGSEA. The CDR3 DNA is TGCAGCGCTCAGGACAGGGGGGACTATGGCTACACCTTC. Encoded protein: CSAQDRGDYGYTF.

CDR3 residues: CASLKLSATEAFF. The CDR3 region has the DNA TGTGCCAGCTTGAAATTGAGTGCCACTGAAGCTTTCTTT. This rearrangement joins TRBV6-5 to TRBJ1-1; D not resolved. V was clipped by 8 bases and J by 4 bases, with 14 bases between them. The length of the CDR3 is 13 residues. Germline V gene data show CDR1 as MNHEY and CDR2 as SVGAGI.